A selection of T cell receptor beta chains follows, all from one sample in a study of identical twins. TCRdb re-called the 5' RACE reads through MiXCR, storing one row per CDR3 protein. The data show more than 350,000 distinct CDR3 sequences, 8.5% to 10% seen once. The material sequenced was naive T cells sorted from blood. The receptor source for this set is a woman aged 45-65 years in good health. Each CDR3 is given with its conserved first and last residue. D genes are given only for firm matches. Clone size is not always given. Where it is, it says once, few, many or a class for expanded clones.

TRBV29-1	TRBD1	-	TRBJ1-1	TGCAGCGTTGTAGGACAGGGGTTCACTGAAGCTTTCTTT	CSVVGQGFTEAFF
TRBV7-8	TRBD2	-	TRBJ2-3	TGTGCCAGCGTTGGACTAGCGGGAGGCACAGATACGCAGTATTTT	CASVGLAGGTDTQYF
TRBV27	-	-	TRBJ2-1	TGTGCCAGCAGTCCTTACATATTAGCCAAGGTCGCCTACAATGAGCAGTTCTTC	CASSPYILAKVAYNEQFF
TRBV3-1	-	many	TRBJ1-2	TGTGCCAGCAGCCCAACTCCGACCGGACGGGGCGGCTATGGCTACACCTTC	CASSPTPTGRGGYGYTF
TRBV7-2	-	few	TRBJ1-5	TGTGCCAGCAACCCCGGAGGGGCGTTTCAGCCCCAGCATTTT	CASNPGGAFQPQHF
TRBV4-2	-	-	TRBJ2-1	TGTGCCAGCAGCCAAGCACCGGTGGCGGCTAACAATGAGCAGTTCTTC	CASSQAPVAANNEQFF
TRBV2	-	many	TRBJ1-5	TGTGCCAGCTCTCTAGGGGACCTTAGCAATCAGCCCCAGCATTTT	CASSLGDLSNQPQHF
TRBV12-3/TRBV12-4	TRBD2	-	TRBJ2-7	TGTGCCAGCAGTTCACCGGGACTAGTCAAGGACGAGCAGTACTTC	CASSSPGLVKDEQYF
TRBV10-3	TRBD2	few	TRBJ2-1	TGTGCCACCGGACTAGCTGGAGGGGTTCGCTCCTACAATGAGCAGTTCTTC	CATGLAGGVRSYNEQFF
TRBV20-1	-	many	TRBJ2-1	TGCAGTGCTACGGAAACAGCGGAGACCTACAATGAGCAGTTCTTC	CSATETAETYNEQFF
TRBV4-1	-	few	TRBJ1-1	TGCGCCAGCAGCCCAAACAGAGGGGCTGAAGCTTTCTTT	CASSPNRGAEAFF
TRBV29-1	-	many	TRBJ2-1	TGCAGCGTTGGACACAATGAGCAGTTCTTC	CSVGHNEQFF
TRBV7-8	TRBD1	few	TRBJ2-5	TGTGCCAGCAGCTCCGGGACAGGGGTGCGAGAGACCCAGTACTTC	CASSSGTGVRETQYF
TRBV6-5	-	few	TRBJ2-1	TGTGCCAGCAGTTACGAGGGATATGAGCAGTTCTTC	CASSYEGYEQFF
TRBV29-1	-	-	TRBJ1-4	TGCAGCACACGGACAGCCTCCAACAATGAAAAACTGTTTTTT	CSTRTASNNEKLFF
TRBV11-2	-	-	TRBJ2-5	TGTGCCAGCAGCGAGGACTGGAGAGAGACCCAGTACTTC	CASSEDWRETQYF
TRBV3-1	-	few	TRBJ2-3	TGTGCCAGCAGCCAGATACCCTCGCAGGCCTACGATACGCAGTATTTT	CASSQIPSQAYDTQYF
TRBV12-3/TRBV12-4	-	few	TRBJ2-5	TGTGCCAGCAGTTCTAGTGGCTGGGGGACCCAGTACTTC	CASSSSGWGTQYF
TRBV24-1	-	many	TRBJ1-5	TGTGCCACCAGTGCCACAGGAGGAGGGCAGCCCCAGCATTTT	CATSATGGGQPQHF
TRBV7-8	-	-	TRBJ2-1	TGTGCCAGCAGCTTATCATCTAGCACCAGGTACAATGAGCAGTTCTTC	CASSLSSSTRYNEQFF
TRBV6-2/TRBV6-3	-	many	TRBJ2-1	TGTGCCAGCAGTTACCAGCGAGACAATGAGCAGTTCTTC	CASSYQRDNEQFF
TRBV5-1	-	many	TRBJ1-3	TGCGCCAGCAGCTTGGTTCCAGGGCCTGGAAACACCATATATTTT	CASSLVPGPGNTIYF
TRBV18	TRBD1	many	TRBJ1-5	TGTGCCAGCTCAGATGACAGGGAAGTGAAGCCCCAGCATTTT	CASSDDREVKPQHF